A selection of T cell receptor beta chains follows, all from one sample in a study of PD-1 blockade in classical Hodgkin lymphoma. Clones were sequenced by immunoSEQ multiplex PCR, and TCRdb holds only the in-frame ones, with some missing. Of some 31,000 clones in the sample, 70% to 75% were seen once. Sample: peripheral blood mononuclear cells (PBMCs), taken before the second cycle of nivolumab. Every receptor here comes from a human donor with classical Hodgkin lymphoma. Both conserved end residues are part of each CDR3. D genes are given only for firm matches. Expanded clones are given a class, and other clones once, few, many or no size at all.

>NA|medium-sized|14|TRBJ1-4|TRBV4-3
CASSHRAGNEKLFF
TGCGCCAGCAGCCACAGGGCGGGAAATGAAAAACTGTTTTTT
>TRBD2|NA|13|TRBJ2-5|TRBV5-5
CASRREGAETQYF
TGTGCCAGCAGGCGGGAGGGGGCCGAGACCCAGTACTTC
>NA|NA|16|TRBJ1-4|TRBV13
CASSSHDRAKDEKLFF
TGTGCCAGCAGCTCCCATGATCGGGCAAAGGATGAAAAACTGTTTTTT
>NA|few|19|TRBJ1-2|TRBV21-1
CASSKDGREPDQGNYGYTF
TGTGCCAGCAGCAAAGATGGTAGAGAACCAGACCAGGGGAACTATGGCTACACCTTC
>NA|NA|15|TRBJ2-2|TRBV7-6
CASSPTLGYTGELFF
TGTGCCAGCAGCCCAACATTAGGGTACACCGGGGAGCTGTTTTTT
>TRBD1|NA|14|TRBJ2-7|TRBV6-6
CASSNDRETDEQYF
TGTGCCAGCAGTAACGACAGGGAGACGGACGAGCAGTACTTC
>NA|NA|14|TRBJ2-7|TRBV15
CATSRDLGWAEQYF
TGTGCCACCAGCAGAGATCTGGGGTGGGCCGAGCAGTACTTC
>NA|few|13|TRBJ1-5|TRBV5-1
CASSPGLNQPQHF
TGCGCCAGCAGTCCGGGACTGAATCAGCCCCAGCATTTT
>NA|NA|12|TRBJ2-3|TRBV7-9
CASSLYVDTQYF
TGTGCCAGCAGCTTATACGTAGATACGCAGTATTTT
>NA|NA|13|TRBJ1-2|TRBV13
CASSLRANYGYTF
TGTGCCAGCAGCTTACGCGCTAACTATGGCTACACCTTC
>NA|NA|14|TRBJ1-3|TRBV5-1
CASSWGQAGNTIYF
TGCGCCAGCAGCTGGGGGCAGGCTGGAAACACCATATATTTT
>TRBD2|NA|14|TRBJ2-3|TRBV10-1
CASGDREDTDTQYF
TGCGCCAGCGGGGACCGGGAGGACACAGATACGCAGTATTTT
>NA|few|16|TRBJ2-1|TRBV4-3
CASSQDFGPLYNEQFF
TGCGCCAGCAGCCAAGATTTCGGGCCACTCTACAATGAGCAGTTCTTC
>NA|NA|15|TRBJ1-5|TRBV2
CASSEAIGFNQPQHF
TGTGCCAGCAGTGAAGCAATCGGATTCAATCAGCCCCAGCATTTT
>TRBD1|few|13|TRBJ1-2|TRBV19
CATSDRGIGGYTF
TGTGCCACCTCGGACAGGGGAATCGGGGGCTACACCTTC
>NA|medium-sized|14|TRBJ2-7|TRBV5-4
CASSGRDGTYEQYF
TGTGCCAGCAGCGGCCGGGACGGAACCTACGAGCAGTACTTC
>NA|NA|13|TRBJ2-3|TRBV7-8
CASSLGQGDTQYF
TGTGCCAGCAGCTTAGGGCAAGGAGATACGCAGTATTTT
>NA|NA|15|TRBJ1-5|TRBV6-1
CASSNLNWGDQPQHF
TGTGCCAGCAGTAATCTCAATTGGGGGGATCAGCCCCAGCATTTT
>TRBD1|NA|13|TRBJ1-2|TRBV5-4
CASNLPGQGAYTF
TGTGCCAGCAACCTACCGGGACAGGGGGCTTACACCTTC
>NA|NA|13|TRBJ2-3|TRBV29-1
CSAFQRGTDTQYF
TGCAGCGCCTTCCAACGGGGCACAGATACGCAGTATTTT
>NA|NA|16|TRBJ2-6|TRBV6-1
CASSETGFSGANVLTF
TGTGCCAGCAGTGAAACAGGTTTCTCTGGGGCCAACGTCCTGACTTTC
>NA|once|12|TRBJ2-7|TRBV30
CAWTVGSYEQYF
TGTGCCTGGACAGTGGGCTCCTACGAGCAGTACTTC